This T cell receptor beta chain originates from a study of cytomegalovirus exposure and HLA in healthy donors. With regard to this clone: Its antigen is currently unknown.

Primers: 60 Vbeta forward and 13 Jbeta reverse. Only in-frame clones appear in the TCRdb table, and some are missing; sequencing was by immunoSEQ multiplex PCR. The sample records about 200,000 clones, 80% to 90% being singletons. Germline V gene data show CDR1 as MDHEN and CDR2 as SYDVKM. The CDR3 has 16 residues. Germline trimming cut 10 bases from V and 6 bases from J; bases unmatched to any gene: 18. Study-wide results and caveats: Only CMV serostatus was available as immune exposure information. It has been reported that TCR beta sequences accurately predicted the HLA-A and HLA-B alleles of most subjects. Data from an earlier analysis indicated that most TCR beta V segments were productive either about 90% or about 30% of the time.

The sequenced sample consisted of PBMCs. V gene TRBV28 combines with J gene TRBJ2-3, with TRBD1 matching 8 bases. The clonotype originates from a woman aged 25 to 39 in good health and CMV-seronegative. This CDR3 reads CATTRARTGSRDTQYF. In DNA form, the CDR3 reads TGTGCCACCACGAGGGCCAGGACAGGGAGCAGGGATACGCAGTATTTT.